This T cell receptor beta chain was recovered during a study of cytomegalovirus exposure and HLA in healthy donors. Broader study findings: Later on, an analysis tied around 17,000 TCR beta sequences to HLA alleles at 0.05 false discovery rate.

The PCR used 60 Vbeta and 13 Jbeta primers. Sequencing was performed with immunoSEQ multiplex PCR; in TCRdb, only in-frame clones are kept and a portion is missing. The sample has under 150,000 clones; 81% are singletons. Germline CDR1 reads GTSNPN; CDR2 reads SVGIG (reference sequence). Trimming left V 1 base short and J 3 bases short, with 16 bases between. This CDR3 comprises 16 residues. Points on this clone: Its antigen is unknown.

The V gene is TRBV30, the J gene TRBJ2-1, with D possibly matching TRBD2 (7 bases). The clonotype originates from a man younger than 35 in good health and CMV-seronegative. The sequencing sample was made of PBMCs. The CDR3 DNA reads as TGTGCCTGGAGTGGGGGGGGCCGGGCCCGCTACAATGAGCAGTTCTTC. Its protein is CAWSGGGRARYNEQFF.